The clone carrying this TCR beta chain has ten or more counts. The data were taken from a study of immune characterization of retroperitoneal liposarcoma. TCRdb re-called the PCR reads with MiXCR, one entry per CDR3 protein. Of approximately 11,000 distinct CDR3 sequences listed, under 25% are singletons. The CDR3 length is 13 residues. The germline CDR1 and CDR2 sequences are MNHEY and SMNVEV (reference sequence). The sequenced sample was blood. The TCR sequence derives from a female donor with retroperitoneal liposarcoma. The J gene is TRBJ2-1, the V gene TRBV27; 8 bases are a match to TRBD2. TRBJ2-7 matches the DNA end more closely, so the J call is doubtful. The CDR3 region has the DNA TGTGCCAGCAGTCTCGGGAGGGGCGACGAGCAGTACTTC. Encoded protein: CASSLGRGDEQYF.